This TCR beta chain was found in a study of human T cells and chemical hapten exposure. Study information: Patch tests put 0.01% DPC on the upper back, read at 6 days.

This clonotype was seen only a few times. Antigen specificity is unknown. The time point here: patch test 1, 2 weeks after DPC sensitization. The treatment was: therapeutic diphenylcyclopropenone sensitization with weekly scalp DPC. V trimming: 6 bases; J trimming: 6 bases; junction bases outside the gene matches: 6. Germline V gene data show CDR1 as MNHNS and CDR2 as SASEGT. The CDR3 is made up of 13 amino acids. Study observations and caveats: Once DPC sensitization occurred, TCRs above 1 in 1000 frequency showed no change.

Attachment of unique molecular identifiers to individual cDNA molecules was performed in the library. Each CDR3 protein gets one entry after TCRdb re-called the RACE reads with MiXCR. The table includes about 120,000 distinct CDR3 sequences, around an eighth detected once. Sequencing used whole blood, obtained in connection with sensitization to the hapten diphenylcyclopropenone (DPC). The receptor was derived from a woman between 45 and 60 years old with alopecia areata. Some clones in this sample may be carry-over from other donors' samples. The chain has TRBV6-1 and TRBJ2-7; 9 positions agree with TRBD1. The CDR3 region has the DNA TGTGCCAGCAGGAGCACACAGGGGGCCGAGCAGTACTTC. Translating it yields CASRSTQGAEQYF.